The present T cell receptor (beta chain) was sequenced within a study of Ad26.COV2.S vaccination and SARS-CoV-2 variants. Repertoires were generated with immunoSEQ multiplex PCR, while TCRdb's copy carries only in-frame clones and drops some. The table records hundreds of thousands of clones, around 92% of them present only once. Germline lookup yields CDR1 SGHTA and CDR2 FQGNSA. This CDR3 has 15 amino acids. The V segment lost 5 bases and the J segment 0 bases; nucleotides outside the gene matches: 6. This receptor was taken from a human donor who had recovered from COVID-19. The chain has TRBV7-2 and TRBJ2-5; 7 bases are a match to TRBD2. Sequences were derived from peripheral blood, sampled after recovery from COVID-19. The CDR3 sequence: CASSPQTSYQETQYF. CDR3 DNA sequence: TGTGCCAGCAGCCCGCAGACTAGCTACCAAGAGACCCAGTACTTC.